The present T cell receptor (beta chain) was sequenced within a study of T cell clonotyping in hematopoietic cell transplantation (TCRdb year 2021). Study-wide context: Recipient samples taken before transplant were obtained following cytoreduction. In the study, more than 120 blood samples were gathered from 40 or so consecutive transplant recipients and their related donors. Patient recruitment ran from 2015 to early 2017, and follow-up continued until late 2020 or death. Overall results and qualifications from the work: Recipient repertoires showed only a small fraction of overlap with donor repertoires, and over 95% appeared de novo at the given depth. Broader posttransplant TCR repertoire diversity was predicted by donor and pretransplant recipient Inverse Simpson Index values. The sample size was limited, and CD4 and CD8 repertoire contributions could not be separated because cells were not sorted. A decrease in recipient TCR diversity was observed after transplant, and a progressive increase in pathologically expanded clonotypes was seen from day 30 to day 180.

The sample's time point label, decoded: recipient sample about 28 days before transplant, after cytoreduction. Blood samples were obtained from recipients approximately 28 days before transplant and at days 30, 100 and 180 after transplant. Nuclei Lysis Solution was used to extract genomic DNA from fresh or cryopreserved unfractionated peripheral blood mononuclear cells. As regards this clone: Its antigen is currently not known. Per-nucleotide qualities are absent, and no much larger clonotype sits a single base away.

With the immunoSEQ assay, which is a bias-controlled multiplex PCR relying on V- and J-specific primers, TCR beta CDR3 regions were amplified from genomic DNA. A second PCR step added a proprietary barcode and Illumina adapter sequences to the CDR3 amplicons. CDR3 libraries were sequenced on an Illumina MiSeq instrument. In the source study's methods: Export and quality control were handled in immunoSEQ Analyzer 3.0, while downstream analyses relied on R Bioconductor and Immunarch. Only productive rearrangements in the normalized downsampled data set were used to calculate repertoire metrics. In the normalized cohort, clonotypes with more than 5 templates were defined as pathologically expanded. Repertoire diversity was measured with the Inverse Simpson Index. CMV-specificity analyses were carried out on the non-normalized data set to capture all clonotypes. Sourced from immuneACCESS, this table was stored by TCRdb with only in-frame sequences that have V and J called. A share of the clones is absent; for the studies checked, an unresolved V gene accounts for under half, and the remainder has no known explanation. V, J and clone size are taken as reported in that table, and D and trimming were inferred from the DNA itself. This sample comprises roughly 10,000 clones, around 90% of them detected only once. The ten largest make up about 13% of the sample.

The sequences come from peripheral blood mononuclear cells, collected before stem cell transplant. The receptor was isolated from a woman in her forties with acute myeloid leukemia. Some clones in this sample may be carry-over from other donors' samples.

In nucleotide form, the sequence is TGCGCCAGCAGCCAAGTTTCAAATACGCAGTATTTT. Its protein product is CASSQVSNTQYF. Here the chain combines TRBV4-1 and TRBJ2-3; a confident D gene designation cannot be given. Trimming at the junction amounts to 1 base on V and 7 bases on J, and the germline ends lie 6 bases apart. Taken from cysteine to phenylalanine, the CDR3 has 12 residues. Here the CDR3 DNA is all that survives: 36 bases in frame from base 1. CDR1 and CDR2 are read off the germline V gene as MGHRA and YSYEKL.